The T cell receptor beta chain described here comes from a study of blood T cell repertoires in COVID-19. The ends were cut back, 0 bases at V and 4 bases at J, with 4 bases in the middle. The CDR3 has 12 amino acids. Germline V gives CDR1 ENHRY, CDR2 SYGVKD. Data came from immunoSEQ multiplex PCR; TCRdb stores just in-frame clones and leaves some out. The sample has some 200,000 clones; 65% to 90% are singletons. This chain connects TRBV10-3 to TRBJ2-7; D gene unclear. The receptor comes from a human donor in a cohort sampled during active COVID-19. The specimen sequenced was peripheral blood. The CDR3 region is CAISESSYEQYF. The DNA of the CDR3 is TGTGCCATCAGTGAGTCGAGTTACGAGCAGTACTTC.